These T cell receptor beta chains were read from a single sample in a study of blood T cells in healthy people across ages. TCRdb re-analysed the 5' RACE reads in MiXCR, keeping a single row per CDR3 protein. The repertoire holds 750,000 or so distinct CDR3 sequences, just under 25% seen once, with 9.4% in the top ten. The data also belong to a second study, concerning T cells of mothers and their children.

Sequencing was carried out using blood. These receptors were obtained from a boy between 10 and 17 years old in good health. Each CDR3 is given with its conserved first and last residue. D genes are given only for firm matches. For some rows the clone size is stated as once, few or many, or as a class when expanded; others skip it.

v_call	d_call	j_call	clone_size	cdr3_nt	cdr3_aa
TRBV6-6	.	TRBJ2-4	few	TGTGCCAGCAGACATCAGATAACCTTAGCCAAAAACATTCAGTACTTC	CASRHQITLAKNIQYF
TRBV4-1	.	TRBJ2-2	few	TGCGCCAGCAGCCAAGATCCCGAGGGGTCGAACACCGGGGAGCTGTTTTTT	CASSQDPEGSNTGELFF
TRBV6-6	TRBD2	TRBJ2-5	.	TGTGCCAGCAGTCTTCCTAGCGGGAGGGAGACCCAGTACTTC	CASSLPSGRETQYF
TRBV19	.	TRBJ2-7	.	TGTGCCAGTAGTATTAGGGACGGGACCTACGAGCAGTACTTC	CASSIRDGTYEQYF
TRBV5-1	.	TRBJ1-4	.	TGCGCCAGCAGCGTCGGGACCTCGGATGAAAAACTGTTTTTT	CASSVGTSDEKLFF
TRBV6-1	.	TRBJ2-2	.	TGTGCCAGCAGTGAAGGTCTAGCCCCGAACACCGGGGAGCTGTTTTTT	CASSEGLAPNTGELFF
TRBV5-6	TRBD2	TRBJ2-7	few	TGTGCCAGCAGCTTGCAAGGACTAGCGTTCGAGCAGTACTTC	CASSLQGLAFEQYF
TRBV20-1	.	TRBJ1-2	few	TGCAGTGCTAGGGGCGAACAGCACAACTATGGCTACACCTTC	CSARGEQHNYGYTF
TRBV12-1	.	TRBJ2-6	few	TGTGCCAGCAGCTTTAGAGGACCCAGTCCCCCTGGGGCCAACGTCCTGACTTTC	CASSFRGPSPPGANVLTF
TRBV5-1	TRBD1	TRBJ2-7	few	TGCGCCAGCAGCTTGGGCGGGACAGGGGAATTTTCCCACGAGCAGTACTTC	CASSLGGTGEFSHEQYF
TRBV7-2	.	TRBJ2-7	.	TGTGCCCCCCCGGCACTAGAGGGGAAATACGAGCAGTACTTC	CAPPALEGKYEQYF
TRBV7-8	TRBD2	TRBJ2-4	few	TGTGCCAGCAGCTTGGGCTCGGGGGGGAGCAAGGACATTCAGTACTTC	CASSLGSGGSKDIQYF
TRBV12-3/TRBV12-4	TRBD1	TRBJ1-1	.	TGTGCCAGCAGCCCTAGAGGACAGGCCCCCACTGAAGCTTTCTTT	CASSPRGQAPTEAFF
TRBV14	TRBD1	TRBJ2-2	few	TGTGCCAGCAGCCAAGCTCCGGGACAGGGGGCGCCCACCGGGGAGCTGTTTTTT	CASSQAPGQGAPTGELFF
TRBV5-1	.	TRBJ2-2	few	TGCGCCAGCAGCTCCTCACGATTGGACAGCAGGAACACCGGGGAGCTGTTTTTT	CASSSSRLDSRNTGELFF
TRBV11-3	TRBD1	TRBJ1-6	few	TGTGCCAGCAGCTCTTTGACAGGGAGTTCACCCCTCCACTTT	CASSSLTGSSPLHF
TRBV12-5	TRBD1	TRBJ2-1	few	TGTGCTAGTGGTTTGGGGGGACAGGGAGTGGTTTACAATGAGCAGTTCTTC	CASGLGGQGVVYNEQFF
TRBV7-2	.	TRBJ2-7	few	TGTGCCAGCAGCTTAGGGTCTGCAGGGGACGGCCGCTACGAGCAGTACTTC	CASSLGSAGDGRYEQYF
TRBV7-9	.	TRBJ1-5	.	TGTGCCAGCAGTGACCAACGGACAGTTCAGCCCCAGCATTTT	CASSDQRTVQPQHF
TRBV9	.	TRBJ2-4	.	TGTGCCAGCAGCGCAGTACAGGAAAACATTCAGTACTTC	CASSAVQENIQYF
TRBV9	TRBD1	TRBJ1-2	.	TGTGCCAGCAGCGTAGGGCCAGGGGGCGACGGCTACACCTTC	CASSVGPGGDGYTF
TRBV5-1	TRBD2	TRBJ2-3	.	TGCGCCAGCAGCTTGGGGTCTAGCGGGAGAGATACGCAGTATTTT	CASSLGSSGRDTQYF
TRBV9	TRBD1	TRBJ1-2	.	TGTGCCAGCAGCGTAGATCAGGGGGACAGGAGCCCGGTTCGCGGGGGCTACACCTTC	CASSVDQGDRSPVRGGYTF
TRBV20-1	TRBD1	TRBJ2-1	few	TGCAGTGCTACACAGGGGGGAAGTGAGCAGTTCTTC	CSATQGGSEQFF
TRBV29-1	.	TRBJ1-5	.	TGCAGCGTTGGGGGGGGGCAAGGTCAGCCCCAGCATTTT	CSVGGGQGQPQHF
TRBV20-1	TRBD1	TRBJ1-2	.	TGCAGTGCCCCGGGACAGAATGGCTACACCTTC	CSAPGQNGYTF
TRBV29-1	TRBD2	TRBJ2-1	few	TGCAGCGTTAATGGTGCGGGAGGCGTCTACAATGAGCAGTTCTTC	CSVNGAGGVYNEQFF
TRBV24-1	.	TRBJ2-5	few	TGTGCCACCAGTGATTCGGGCGTTCGATTTCCAGAGACCCAGTACTTC	CATSDSGVRFPETQYF
TRBV7-2	TRBD2	TRBJ2-7	.	TGTGCCAGCAGCCCCCGGTTCCTAGCGGGAGGAGGTGGCGAGCAGTACTTC	CASSPRFLAGGGGEQYF
TRBV10-3	.	TRBJ2-1	many	TGTGCCACCAGGGGGTACCGGGAGGATGAGCAGTTCTTC	CATRGYREDEQFF
TRBV3-1	.	TRBJ2-7	few	TGTGCCAGCAGCCCAAGTCTAGGGGCCATCGACGAGCAGTACTTC	CASSPSLGAIDEQYF
TRBV4-3	TRBD2	TRBJ2-4	few	TGCGCCAGCAGCCAAGCCCTAGGCGGGGGGCTAAAAAACATTCAGTACTTC	CASSQALGGGLKNIQYF
TRBV7-8	TRBD2	TRBJ2-5	.	TGTGCCAGCCTTGGACTAGCGGGATACCAAGAGACCCAGTACTTC	CASLGLAGYQETQYF
TRBV9	.	TRBJ2-7	.	TGTGCCAGCAGCGTTTCCTTAAGTCTGTCCTACGAGCAGTACTTC	CASSVSLSLSYEQYF
TRBV7-2	.	TRBJ2-7	.	TGTGCCAGCATCCCACGCAGGGGATTCAACGAGCAGTACTTC	CASIPRRGFNEQYF
TRBV7-9	TRBD2	TRBJ2-1	few	TGTGCCAGCAGCCAAGGTCCAGCGGGAGGGCGCGGGGATGAGCAGTTCTTC	CASSQGPAGGRGDEQFF
TRBV20-1	TRBD1	TRBJ1-4	.	TGCAGTGCCATTACAGGGGGCGGTGAAAAACTGTTTTTT	CSAITGGGEKLFF
TRBV13	TRBD1	TRBJ1-6	.	TGTGCCAGCGGAGACAGGGGGCCCCTCCACTTT	CASGDRGPLHF
TRBV12-3/TRBV12-4	.	TRBJ2-5	.	TGTGCCAGCAGTGAGTCACAGGGCCCCGCTTACCAAGAGACCCAGTACTTC	CASSESQGPAYQETQYF
TRBV7-8	TRBD1	TRBJ2-7	few	TGTGCCAGCAGCTCAGGGGGACCCGACTACGAGCAGTACTTC	CASSSGGPDYEQYF
TRBV7-9	.	TRBJ1-1	few	TGTGCCAGCAGCTTACCACGGGATCCGAACACTGAAGCTTTCTTT	CASSLPRDPNTEAFF
TRBV29-1	.	TRBJ2-7	.	TGCAGCGTAAGAGGGGACCCCCGGGCCGAGCAGTACTTC	CSVRGDPRAEQYF
TRBV29-1	.	TRBJ2-5	many	TGCAGCGTTGTGGAGGGAGGAGAGACCCAGTACTTC	CSVVEGGETQYF
TRBV12-3/TRBV12-4	.	TRBJ1-1	.	TGTGCCAGCAGTTCGCCTTCCAGGGGTACGGCTTTCTTT	CASSSPSRGTAFF